What follows are 14 T cell receptor beta chains derived from one specimen sequenced in a study of blood T cell repertoires in COVID-19. Sequencing was performed with immunoSEQ multiplex PCR; in TCRdb, only in-frame clones are kept and a portion is missing. The sample carries around 31,000 clones, roughly 90% recorded once. Sequences were obtained from peripheral blood. Receptors originate from a man aged 55 to 70 with COVID-19, enrolled during active disease.

The genes are TRBV6-6 and TRBJ1-2, with 8 bases aligning to TRBD1. Trimming cost V 6 bases and J 0 bases; bases outside gene matches: 3. Germline CDR1 MNHNY, CDR2 SVGAGI (reference sequence). CDR3 size: 14 residues. The chain's CDR3 is CASREQGANYGYTF. In DNA form, the CDR3 reads TGTGCCAGCAGAGAACAGGGGGCTAACTATGGCTACACCTTC.

The chain recombines TRBV20-1 with TRBJ2-7; D possibly corresponds to TRBD2 (5 bases). CDR3 size: 11 residues. CDR1 is DFQATT, CDR2 SNEGSKA, per germline (reference sequence). V was pared by 6 bases and J by 4 bases, with 10 bases between. CDR3 residues: CSARTRYEQYF. CDR3 coding DNA: TGCAGTGCAAGAACTAGGTACGAGCAGTACTTC.

This clone showed up just a few times. The J gene is TRBJ1-5, the V gene TRBV20-1; D unresolved. The CDR3 loop spans 13 amino acids. Germline CDR1 and CDR2: DFQATT and SNEGSKA (reference sequence). V lost 3 bases and J 3 bases, leaving 9 bases between the germline ends. The CDR3 is CSASSSLNQPQHF. The CDR3 DNA reads TGCAGTGCTAGTAGCTCCCTCAATCAGCCCCAGCATTTT.

This sequence joins TRBV19 and TRBJ1-2, with TRBD1 matching 9 bases. Germline V lookup: CDR1 LNHDA, CDR2 SQIVND (reference sequence). V shed 3 bases, J shed 4 bases, and the junction held 6 bases outside the gene matches. This CDR3 is 15 amino acids long. Here the CDR3 DNA reads TGTGCCAGTAGTATTGCACAGGGGGCGAGCTATGGCTACACCTTC. Its protein is CASSIAQGASYGYTF.

This clone was seen more than once but under ten times. This chain uses TRBV11-2 with TRBJ2-7; weak D call: TRBD1 (6 bases). Germline CDR1 and CDR2: SGHAT and FQNNGV. The CDR3 length is 17 residues. V was clipped by 2 bases and J by 3 bases, with 20 bases between them. CDR3 sequence (DNA): TGTGCCAGCAGCTTAAGGTTAGGACGACAGGCGGGCTACGAGCAGTACTTC. Translating gives CASSLRLGRQAGYEQYF.

The CDR3 spells CASSFGGTYEQYF. The CDR3, as DNA: TGTGCCAGTAGTTTCGGCGGGACCTACGAGCAGTACTTC. The rearrangement joins TRBV19 to TRBJ2-7; D might be TRBD2 (6 bases). The CDR3 loop spans 13 amino acids. The germline V gene encodes CDR1 LNHDA and CDR2 SQIVND (reference sequence). Trimming removed 5 bases at V and 2 bases at J, with 10 bases between.

The chain combines TRBV19 with TRBJ1-5; 7 bases map to TRBD1. The V gene end was trimmed by 7 bases and the J gene end by 6 bases; junction bases not matched to a gene: 9. CDR3 length equals 14 residues. CDR1 is LNHDA, CDR2 SQIVND, per germline (reference sequence). CDR3 bases: TGTGCCAGTATGGCAGGGGGAGGAGGTCAGCCCCAGCATTTT. Translating gives CASMAGGGGQPQHF.

The gene calls are TRBV24-1 and TRBJ1-5; TRBD1 is a possible D gene (5 bases). Germline V gives CDR1 KGHDR, CDR2 SFDVKD. The germline V and J ends were trimmed by 7 bases and 0 bases, with 12 bases remaining between them. The CDR3 runs 15 residues. The CDR3 nucleotides are TGTGCCACCAGCGTCCAGGGCTATAGCAATCAGCCCCAGCATTTT. It is translated as CATSVQGYSNQPQHF.

The V call is TRBV10-3, the J call TRBJ1-5; 9 bases align to TRBD1. Germline lookup yields CDR1 ENHRY and CDR2 SYGVKD. With V trimmed by 4 bases and J by 7 bases, 2 bases remained unmatched. The CDR3 extends over 13 amino acids. The CDR3 coding sequence is TGTGCCATCAGTGGGACAGGGGACCAGCCCCAGCATTTT. It translates to CAISGTGDQPQHF.

This chain uses TRBV11-2 with TRBJ2-2, with TRBD2 identical over 9 bases. The CDR3 contains 16 residues. V gave up 5 bases and J gave up 0 bases; unmatched junction bases: 4. Germline V gene sequence: CDR1 SGHAT, CDR2 FQNNGV. The chain's CDR3 is CASSPRTSANTGELFF. The DNA for the CDR3 is TGTGCCAGCAGCCCCCGGACTAGCGCGAACACCGGGGAGCTGTTTTTT.

The V gene is TRBV6-5, the J gene TRBJ2-7; D is perhaps TRBD1 (5 bases). This CDR3 has 13 residues. In germline, CDR1 is MNHEY, CDR2 SVGAGI. Trimming stripped 7 bases from V and 3 bases from J, with 13 bases between. The CDR3 coding sequence is TGTGCCAGCACAAGGGGCGCGGTCTACGAGCAGTACTTC. It specifies CASTRGAVYEQYF.

The chain links TRBV19 to TRBJ1-5; D may be TRBD1 (6 bases). The CDR3 contains 12 residues. The V gene lost 6 bases and the J gene lost 6 bases, with 9 bases spanning the gap. Germline lookup yields CDR1 LNHDA and CDR2 SQIVND (reference sequence). The CDR3 is CASRQGSQPQHF. The CDR3 bases are TGTGCCAGTAGACAGGGCTCTCAGCCCCAGCATTTT.

The chain combines TRBV28 with TRBJ1-1; 8 bases are a match to TRBD1. Losses at the gene ends were 1 base for V and 6 bases for J; bases not matched to a gene: 1. Germline V gene sequence: CDR1 MDHEN, CDR2 SYDVKM. The CDR3 is 13 amino acids. The DNA for the CDR3 is TGTGCCAGCAGTTTATCGGGACAGGCTGAAGCTTTCTTT. It yields the protein CASSLSGQAEAFF.

The V gene is TRBV5-6, the J gene TRBJ1-5; D is undetermined. Deletions cut 2 bases from V and 0 bases from J, with 9 bases between. CDR1 and CDR2 (germline): SGHDT, YYEEEE. The CDR3 length is 15 residues. CDR3 nucleotides: TGTGCCAGCAGCTTTCTTACTGGTAGCAATCAGCCCCAGCATTTT. It translates to CASSFLTGSNQPQHF.